This paragraph covers one TCR beta chain sequence. The antigen this receptor binds is unknown. No much larger clone exists at a distance of one base, and base qualities are not known. According to the germline V gene (reference sequence), CDR1 reads LNHDA and CDR2 reads SQIVND. V is pared back by 7 bases and J by 7 bases, with 17 bases lying between the germline termini. Spanning cysteine to phenylalanine, the CDR3 consists of 15 amino acids. Only the CDR3 DNA stays, 45 bases, in frame from base 1. The collaborating institutions used their own protocols to collect whole blood in K2EDTA tubes. For TCRbeta analysis, collaborator samples were shipped as frozen whole blood, as isolated PBMCs, or as DNA extracted from either sample type. The sample is drawn from a study of blood T cell repertoires in COVID-19 (dated by TCRdb to between 2020 and 2021). Some background on the complete study: Samples covering the acute and convalescent phases of COVID-19 were provided by collaborators in the United States, Italy and Spain. Where available, HLA class I and class II types were taken from metadata supplied by the sample provider and were not determined by assay-based typing. The material from the prospective study consisted of cDNA or gDNA derived from T cells, B-cell-depleted T cells, or PBMCs. Sample metadata almost always included a de-identified subject ID, COVID-19 status, age in years and sex. The dataset comprised deeply sampled blood TCRbeta repertoires from subjects exposed to, actively infected with, or recovered from COVID-19. The repertoires were released in a freely available public database meant as a resource for research on the immune response to SARS-CoV-2. The samples were drawn from the first 160 participants of the ongoing ImmuneRACE study and from 950 to 1,500 subjects provided by 6 global collaborators. Overall study results and their limits: The quantity of clinical and demographic metadata differed by source and by participant and was supplied without curation.

TCRbeta CDR3 regions were amplified from genomic DNA by means of the immunoSEQ Assay, a bias-controlled multiplex PCR. Under the source paper's analysis protocol: Within the assay, amplification of reference gene primers was used to estimate how many nucleated cells each sample contained. To quantify the absolute abundance of each unique TCRbeta CDR3 rearrangement, sequence reads were collapsed and filtered. Productive Simpson clonality was computed per sample as the square root of Simpson's diversity index over productive rearrangements. Sourced from immuneACCESS, this table was stored by TCRdb with only in-frame sequences that have V and J called. A share of the clones is absent; for the studies checked, an unresolved V gene accounts for under half, and the remainder has no known explanation. That table supplies the V and J calls and clone size; D and trimming were determined from the DNA. The sample profile shows 40,000 or so clones; around four fifths of them were found once. Around 4.8% of the sample lies in the top ten.

The clonotype originates from a man aged 50-59 years with active COVID-19. The chain joins TRBV19 to TRBJ1-6; tentative D gene TRBD1, with 5 bases matching. Sample: peripheral blood. The DNA sequence is given as TGTGCCAGTACTATCTGGGGCAGGGCGAATTCACCCCTCCACTTT. It specifies CASTIWGRANSPLHF.